Below, 9 T cell receptor beta chains from the same sample are listed, as sequenced in a study of T-cell memory formation after mild COVID-19. TCRdb recomputed calls from the 5' RACE reads with MiXCR, one row per CDR3 protein. Of 350,000 to 500,000 distinct CDR3 sequences in the sample, 20% are singletons; the top ten hold roughly 8.4%. Sequenced material: PBMCs or a T cell subset sorted from them (not recorded which). Receptor source: an adult woman who had mild COVID-19 (a few samples of this study predate the infection). Cell type and time point are not known.

This clonotype was counted a few times. This chain links TRBV29-1 with TRBJ1-2; no clear D gene. Trimming shortened V by 4 bases and J by 0 bases, and 9 bases separated the two germline ends. From germline, CDR1 is SQVTM and CDR2 ANQGSEA. The CDR3 runs to 13 residues. This CDR3 reads CSVVRLANYGYTF. The CDR3 coding sequence is TGCAGCGTTGTTCGACTAGCTAACTATGGCTACACCTTC.

As regards this clonotype: One end of the junction fails to match germline, which may point to a read error. The rearrangement uses TRBV15 and TRBJ2-7, with 8 bases fitting TRBD1. Germline-derived CDR1 and CDR2 are LNHNV and YYDKDF (reference sequence). There are 14 residues in the CDR3. The CDR3 loop is CATSRDGQGLNFHF. In DNA form, the CDR3 reads TGTGCCACCAGCAGGGACGGACAGGGTTTGAACTTCCACTTC.

This clonotype was seen only a few times. The chain has TRBV5-1 and TRBJ2-2; no firm D call. CDR3 length: 15 amino acids. Germline lookup yields CDR1 SGHRS and CDR2 YFSETQ. The germline V and J ends were trimmed by 1 base and 0 bases, with 7 bases remaining between them. In nucleotides, the CDR3 is TGCGCCAGCAGCTTGTACGGACCGAACACCGGGGAGCTGTTTTTT. Translated, it gives CASSLYGPNTGELFF.

This rearrangement joins TRBV18 to TRBJ2-5, with TRBD2 as a possible D gene (6 bases). The CDR3 runs 16 residues. Germline lookup yields CDR1 KGHSH and CDR2 LQKENI. The V and J ends lost 3 bases and 2 bases respectively, with 16 bases between them. The CDR3 DNA reads TGTGCCAGCTCACCCCCTGCCGCGGGACCTCAAGAGACCCAGTACTTC. Translated, it gives CASSPPAAGPQETQYF.

At least ten counts were recorded for this clonotype. At one of its ends the junction is not consistent with the germline gene, which may arise from a read error. V is TRBV5-1 and J is TRBJ1-6, with D perhaps TRBD1 (5 bases). This CDR3 has 13 residues. The germline gives CDR1 SGHRS, CDR2 YFSETQ. The DNA for the CDR3 is TGTGCCAGCAGCTTAGGAGGGGATTCACCCCTCCACTTT. It encodes CASSLGGDSPLHF.

J is TRBJ2-1 and V is TRBV20-1; D possibly corresponds to TRBD2 (6 bases). The germline V and J ends were trimmed by 3 bases and 8 bases, with 23 bases remaining between them. Germline V CDR1 and CDR2: DFQATT, SNEGSKA (reference sequence). There are 16 residues in the CDR3. CDR3 residues: CSASVVGDSIFYEQFF. The DNA of the CDR3 is TGCAGTGCTAGCGTGGTCGGGGACTCCATTTTCTATGAGCAGTTCTTC.

This clonotype was seen a few times. V and J are TRBV7-2 and TRBJ1-1; D might be TRBD1 (5 bases). V was cut by 8 bases and J by 3 bases, with 16 bases left in between. CDR1 is SGHTA and CDR2 is FQGNSA in the germline V gene. The CDR3 is 14 amino acids. The CDR3 coding sequence is TGTGCCAGCGGCCCCTTGGGGGGTTACACTGAAGCTTTCTTT. Translation gives CASGPLGGYTEAFF.

This clonotype appeared many times. The J gene is TRBJ2-5, the V gene TRBV12-3 or TRBV12-4; D gene unclear. The CDR3 spans 11 residues. Trimming removed 2 bases at V and 7 bases at J, with 5 bases between. This CDR3 is CASSLSGTQYF. The DNA of the CDR3 is TGTGCCAGCAGTTTATCTGGGACCCAGTACTTC.

The chain is built from TRBV11-3 and TRBJ1-1; D is undetermined. The CDR3 runs to 12 residues. The V end was cut by 5 bases, the J end by 6 bases, with 10 bases between. Germline V lookup: CDR1 SGHNT, CDR2 YENEEA. CDR3 nucleotide sequence: TGTGCCAGCAGCAAACGGGTCTCTGAAGCTTTCTTT. It translates to CASSKRVSEAFF.